The 2 T cell receptor beta chains listed next were all sequenced from one sample in a study of regulatory T cells in long-lasting Graves disease. Time point defined: newly diagnosed GD, antithyroid drugs for less than 3 months. From RNA extracted from PBMCs, the TCR library was made. Arm-PCR with iRepertoire HTBI primers amplified the CDR3 regions for these TCR beta libraries. TCRdb reanalysed the multiplex PCR reads using MiXCR and keeps one entry per CDR3 protein. The sample lists some 560,000 distinct CDR3 sequences; roughly 15% were seen once. These data also featured in a second study, about T cells in Graves' hyperthyroidism and ophthalmopathy.

The sequenced sample was peripheral blood mononuclear cells (PBMCs), obtained at new diagnosis, from a patient treated with antithyroid drugs. Source of these receptors: a woman aged 35-60 years with Graves disease.

A single count supports this clonotype. A clone one base away is much larger, so this may be a read error. The rearrangement links TRBV2 to TRBJ2-1, with TRBD1 identical over 7 bases. The tail of the sequence fits TRBJ2-7 better, so the J call may be wrong. CDR3 length equals 13 residues. Germline CDR1 reads SNHLY; CDR2 reads FYNNEI. CDR3 DNA sequence: TGTGCCAGCAGGGGAATAGGGGGCAATGAGCAGTACTTC. Translation: CASRGIGGNEQYF.

In this sample, this clonotype turned up many times. CDR3 sequence reads: CASSPQENLNTEAFF. CDR3 DNA sequence: TGTGCCAGCAGCCCCCAGGAGAACTTGAACACTGAAGCTTTCTTT. V and J are TRBV7-8 and TRBJ1-1, with unresolved D. Germline V gives CDR1 SGHVS, CDR2 FQNEAQ. Trimming took 5 bases from V and 0 from J, leaving 13 bases between them. This CDR3 is 15 amino acids long. Based on the CDR3 plus reference TRBV7-8 and TRBJ1-1, the full variable domain is GAGVSQSPRYKVAKRGQDVALRCDPISGHVSLFWYQQALGQGPEFLTYFQNEAQLDKSGLPSDRFFAERPEGSVSTLKIQRTQQEDSAVYLCASSPQENLNTEAFFGQGTRLTVV.